This T cell receptor beta chain was sequenced during a study of T-cell reconstitution after alpha-beta-depleted transplantation in children. Study-wide points: Newly produced T cells mostly provided counts and TCRbeta diversity after one year, as hyperexpanded clones declined. Surviving recipient cells, namely T cells and thymic progenitors, were the source of high day-60 TCRbeta diversity in some patients.

This clonotype has only a few counts. Its antigen is not identified. Unique molecular identifiers were used in preparing the TCRbeta library. TCRdb recomputed calls from the PCR reads with MiXCR, one row per CDR3 protein. The table lists hundreds of thousands of distinct CDR3 sequences, roughly 18% of them singletons. CDR3 length: 14 amino acids. Germline-derived CDR1 and CDR2 are ENHRY and SYGVKD. Trimming stripped 8 bases from V and 0 bases from J, with 11 bases between. Specimen: PBMCs, mostly from graft donor cells, collected 360 days after TCRalphabeta/CD19-depleted stem cell transplant. The chain carries TRBV10-3 and TRBJ1-5, with D possibly TRBD1 on 6 matching bases. This TCR came from a male patient between 2 and 15 years old who had a stem cell transplant for acute lymphoblastic leukemia, so the T cells may come from the graft donor. Here the CDR3 DNA reads TGTGCCATCGGAGGACAGCATAGCAATCAGCCCCAGCATTTT. Its translation: CAIGGQHSNQPQHF.